The 3 T cell receptor beta chains below all came from one sample that was sequenced in a study of PD-L1 blockade in urothelial cancer. This table comes from immunoSEQ multiplex PCR, and its TCRdb copy is limited to in-frame clones, with some not included. Of tens of thousands of clones listed, about 90% are singletons. Sequenced here: PBMCs, sampled around atezolizumab (anti-PD-L1) treatment. All receptors come from a woman aged 70-85 years with urothelial cancer.

V is TRBV27 and J is TRBJ2-7; TRBD1 matches at 7 bases. V was clipped by 6 bases and J by 4 bases; unmatched bases: 9. The CDR3 consists of 14 residues. Germline CDR1 reads MNHEY; CDR2 reads SMNVEV (reference sequence). The DNA of the CDR3 is TGTGCCAGCAGGGTATATCGGGACAGTTACGAGCAGTACTTC. Translating gives CASRVYRDSYEQYF.

This chain's CDR3 is CAISESPQGLYGYTF. CDR3 DNA sequence: TGTGCCATCAGTGAATCCCCCCAGGGTCTCTATGGCTACACCTTC. The rearrangement uses TRBV10-3 and TRBJ1-2, with a tentative D call TRBD1 (5 bases). The CDR3 covers 15 residues. CDR1 and CDR2 from the germline V gene are ENHRY and SYGVKD. V was trimmed by 3 bases and J by 4 bases, leaving 15 bases between them.

V gene TRBV6-1 combines with J gene TRBJ2-5; unclear D gene. V dropped 1 base and J dropped 1 base, with 4 bases sitting between them. CDR1 and CDR2 (germline): MNHNS, SASEGT. CDR3 length equals 13 residues. CDR3 amino acids: CASSEVGQETQYF. CDR3 DNA sequence: TGTGCCAGCAGTGAAGTCGGCCAAGAGACCCAGTACTTC.